This passage covers 30 T cell receptor beta chains from one sample sequenced in a study of blood T cells in healthy people across ages. The second PCR ran about 6 to 12 cycles with a sample-barcoded 5' primer and J-beta primers. MiXCR, applied by TCRdb to the 5' RACE reads, yields one record per CDR3 protein. The top ten hold about 2.1% of the sample, which has 1.5 million to 2 million distinct CDR3 sequences, roughly 50% seen once. The sequencing input was blood. These receptors came from a woman in her 40s in good health.

The CDR3 sequence: CASSLLWDEKKRNEKLFF. The CDR3, as DNA: TGTGCCAGCAGCTTACTCTGGGACGAAAAAAAACGGAATGAAAAACTGTTTTTT. V is TRBV7-4 and J is TRBJ1-4; the D gene is possibly TRBD1 (5 bases). V lost 2 bases, J lost 5 bases, and 21 bases lay in between. Germline V gene lookup returns CDR1 SGHVT and CDR2 SQSDAQ. The CDR3 consists of 18 residues.

The chain has TRBV7-6 and TRBJ2-7; D possibly corresponds to TRBD1 (5 bases). The CDR3 length is 15 residues. CDR1 and CDR2 (germline): SGHVS, FNYEAQ. V gave up 0 bases and J gave up 3 bases, with 12 bases separating them. The CDR3 is CASSLAGADGYEQYF. The CDR3 region has the DNA TGTGCCAGCAGCTTAGCTGGGGCGGACGGCTACGAGCAGTACTTC.

Only one count was recorded for this clonotype. The chain links TRBV24-1 to TRBJ1-2; TRBD1 matches 8 bases. Per germline, CDR1 KGHDR and CDR2 SFDVKD. The CDR3 spans 15 residues. The V and J ends lost 3 bases and 4 bases, in that order; junction bases with no gene match: 6. CDR3 loop: CATSDGGQGGYGYTF. DNA of the CDR3: TGTGCCACCAGTGATGGCGGACAGGGAGGCTATGGCTACACCTTC.

The chain carries TRBV28 and TRBJ2-7; D unclear. CDR1 and CDR2 from the germline V gene are MDHEN and SYDVKM. Trimming pared 2 bases from V and 5 bases from J, leaving 13 bases between. The CDR3 is 14 residues long. The CDR3 DNA sequence: TGTGCCAGCAGTTTAGTTTACGGAACCCACGAGCAGTACTTC. Protein product: CASSLVYGTHEQYF.

This chain joins TRBV7-3 and TRBJ2-1; the match to TRBD2 covers 8 bases. Trimming cost V 5 bases and J 5 bases; bases outside gene matches: 8. The CDR3 is made up of 15 amino acids. CDR1 and CDR2 (germline): SGHTA, FQGTGA. DNA of the CDR3: TGTGCCAGCAGCCCGGCCGGGGGGGAAAACAATGAGCAGTTCTTC. The encoded protein is CASSPAGGENNEQFF.

The chain combines TRBV4-1 with TRBJ2-5; possible D gene TRBD1, 5 bases. Germline V gives CDR1 MGHRA, CDR2 YSYEKL. The V gene lost 4 bases and the J gene lost 3 bases, with 18 bases spanning the gap. There are 16 residues in the CDR3. In DNA form, the CDR3 reads TGCGCCAGCAGCCCCGGCCAGGGCTCCTCTAAAGAGACCCAGTACTTC. Translation gives CASSPGQGSSKETQYF.

At least ten counts were recorded for this clonotype. The chain carries TRBV12-3 or TRBV12-4 and TRBJ2-1, with D perhaps matching TRBD2 (6 bases). This CDR3 contains 12 residues. V shed 3 bases and J shed 8 bases, with 8 bases lying between them. The CDR3 DNA sequence: TGTGCCAGCAGTTTCCCGGGGGATGAGCAGTTCTTC. Its protein is CASSFPGDEQFF.

This clonotype was seen only a few times. The rearrangement joins TRBV12-3 or TRBV12-4 to TRBJ2-7; D not certain. The CDR3 consists of 14 residues. Trimming pared 5 bases from V and 5 bases from J, leaving 16 bases between. The CDR3 DNA is TGTGCCAGCAGTCCCGGGCCCCGGAACAACGAGCAGTACTTC. Its translation: CASSPGPRNNEQYF.

This clonotype has only a few counts. This chain uses TRBV20-1 with TRBJ2-7, with 7 bases lining up with TRBD1. The germline V gene encodes CDR1 DFQATT and CDR2 SNEGSKA (reference sequence). V gave up 6 bases and J gave up 2 bases; unmatched junction bases: 7. The CDR3 sequence is 13 residues long. The DNA for the CDR3 is TGCAGTGCAGCGGACAGGATAACCTACGAGCAGTACTTC. This gives the protein CSAADRITYEQYF.

This clonotype turned up a few times. The chain recombines TRBV27 with TRBJ1-1, with TRBD1 matching over 12 bases. Germline CDR1 reads MNHEY; CDR2 reads SMNVEV (reference sequence). J lost 5 bases, V lost 2 bases, and 3 bases had no gene match. This CDR3 region has 15 residues. The CDR3 coding sequence is TGTGCCAGCAGTTTAGGGACAGGGGGCGGGACTGAAGCTTTCTTT. Amino acids: CASSLGTGGGTEAFF.

The rearrangement uses TRBV5-1 and TRBJ2-1, with D perhaps matching TRBD2 (6 bases). The germline V and J ends were trimmed by 3 bases and 0 bases, with 16 bases remaining between them. The germline V gene encodes CDR1 SGHRS and CDR2 YFSETQ. The CDR3 is made up of 17 amino acids. In DNA form, the CDR3 reads TGCGCCAGCAGCTCAAGACAGCGGGCGGGCTCCTACAATGAGCAGTTCTTC. It specifies CASSSRQRAGSYNEQFF.

The V call is TRBV7-2, the J call TRBJ2-5, with 9 bases matching TRBD2. Germline assignment: CDR1 SGHTA and CDR2 FQGNSA. The trim removed 1 base at V and 5 bases at J, leaving 5 bases unmatched. The CDR3 runs 15 residues. The CDR3: CASSLVRAGGETQYF. Here the CDR3 DNA reads TGTGCCAGCAGCTTAGTGAGAGCGGGGGGTGAGACCCAGTACTTC.

This clonotype was picked up one time. The rearrangement joins TRBV7-2 to TRBJ1-1; tentatively, D is TRBD1 (6 bases). CDR1 and CDR2 from the germline V gene are SGHTA and FQGNSA. CDR3 length: 15 residues. With 7 bases removed from V and 3 bases from J, the gap between germline ends came to 18 bases. The CDR3 DNA is TGTGCCAGCACCTTTACTGGAGGGACACACACTGAAGCTTTCTTT. It codes for CASTFTGGTHTEAFF. Using reference TRBV7-2 and TRBJ1-1 for the parts outside the CDR3, the full variable domain is GAGVSQSPSNKVTEKGKDVELRCDPISGHTALYWYRQSLGQGLEFLIYFQGNSAPDKSGLPSDRFSAERTGGSVSTLTIQRTQQEDSAVYLCASTFTGGTHTEAFFGQGTRLTVV.

This clonotype was detected only a few times. The rearrangement joins TRBV5-6 to TRBJ2-4, with 7 bases matching TRBD1. Germline V gives CDR1 SGHDT, CDR2 YYEEEE. The J segment lost 13 bases and the V segment lost 4 bases, leaving 14 bases of the junction unmatched. The CDR3 length is 14 residues. The CDR3 protein is CASSGLDRAPQQYF. The CDR3 nucleotides read TGTGCCAGCAGCGGACTCGACAGGGCCCCCCAGCAGTACTTC.

The J gene is TRBJ1-2, the V gene TRBV20-1; no clear D. This CDR3 comprises 12 residues. The V end lost 2 bases, the J end lost 2 bases, and 6 bases lay between the germline ends. CDR1 DFQATT and CDR2 SNEGSKA come from the germline V gene (reference sequence). The CDR3 is CSARPRNYGYTF. CDR3 DNA sequence: TGCAGTGCTAGACCACGGAACTATGGCTACACCTTC.

The DNA of the CDR3 is TGCGCCAGCAGTACAGCGGGGTACCAAGAGACCCAGTACTTC. It yields the protein CASSTAGYQETQYF. J is TRBJ2-5 and V is TRBV5-1, with TRBD2 identical over 7 bases. The CDR3 spans 14 residues. J was trimmed by 0 bases and V by 5 bases; bases with no gene match: 4. Germline V gene sequence: CDR1 SGHRS, CDR2 YFSETQ. Full variable domain (rest looked up from reference TRBV5-1 and TRBJ2-5): KAGVTQTPRYLIKTRGQQVTLSCSPISGHRSVSWYQQTPGQGLQFLFEYFSETQRNKGNFPGRFSGRQFSNSRSEMNVSTLELGDSALYLCASSTAGYQETQYFGPGTRLLVL.

This chain joins TRBV28 and TRBJ1-1; a weak D match, TRBD1 (5 bases). This CDR3 has 13 residues. The V gene lost 5 bases and the J gene lost 11 bases, with 18 bases spanning the gap. The germline CDR1 and CDR2 sequences are MDHEN and SYDVKM. The CDR3 here is CASSPPGAGPAFF. The CDR3 bases are TGTGCCAGCAGTCCTCCTGGGGCGGGACCGGCTTTCTTT.

In the case of this clonotype: The junction departs from the called germline gene at one end, perhaps through a read error. The chain recombines TRBV27 with TRBJ2-6, with D possibly TRBD1 on 6 matching bases. The CDR3 contains 22 residues. Germline CDR1 reads MNHEY; CDR2 reads SMNVEV (reference sequence). The CDR3 loop reads CTSSPSMPYVGGLSSGANVLTF. The CDR3, as DNA: TGCACCAGCAGTCCTAGCATGCCCTACGTTGGGGGCCTGAGCTCTGGGGCCAACGTCCTGACTTTC. The entire variable domain, with the rest obtained from reference TRBV27 and TRBJ2-6, is as follows: EAQVTQNPRYLITVTGKKLTVTCSQNMNHEYMSWYRQDPGLGLRQIYYSMNVEVTDKGDVPEGYKVSRKEKRNFPLILESPSPNQTSLYFCTSSPSMPYVGGLSSGANVLTFGAGSRLTVL.

This clonotype was observed a single time. V and J are TRBV11-2 and TRBJ2-3; 10 bases are shared with TRBD2. CDR1 is SGHAT and CDR2 is FQNNGV in the germline V gene. This CDR3 comprises 12 residues. CDR3 region: CESGGDTDTQYF. The CDR3 DNA is TGTGAAAGCGGGGGGGACACAGATACGCAGTATTTT.

The V call is TRBV20-1, the J call TRBJ2-1; tentatively, D is TRBD2 (6 bases). The CDR3 loop spans 16 amino acids. CDR1 and CDR2 from the germline V gene are DFQATT and SNEGSKA (reference sequence). V dropped 3 bases and J dropped 0 bases, with 15 bases sitting between them. The CDR3, as DNA: TGCAGTGCTAGCGGGGTCCCGGGACTCTCCTACAATGAGCAGTTCTTC. Translating it yields CSASGVPGLSYNEQFF.

The sample holds a few counts of this clonotype. V usage is TRBV6-2 or TRBV6-3 and J usage is TRBJ1-2; D gene unclear. The length of the CDR3 is 12 residues. Germline values: CDR1 MNHEY, CDR2 SVGEGT. With 5 bases removed from V and 8 bases from J, the gap between germline ends came to 12 bases. DNA of the CDR3: TGTGCCAGCAGTGGCTCGGTCGGCGGCTACACCTTC. Translating it yields CASSGSVGGYTF.

The chain couples TRBV11-1 to TRBJ2-3, with D tentatively TRBD1 (6 bases). V was clipped by 0 bases and J by 0 bases, with 10 bases between them. The CDR3 length is 16 residues. The germline V gene has CDR1 SGHAT and CDR2 FQDESV (reference sequence). CDR3 loop: CASSLADRSSTDTQYF. The CDR3 DNA sequence: TGTGCCAGCAGCTTAGCCGACAGGTCTAGCACAGATACGCAGTATTTT.

V is TRBV20-1 and J is TRBJ1-1; D unresolved. Germline loops: CDR1 DFQATT, CDR2 SNEGSKA (reference sequence). The CDR3 has 9 amino acids. Trimming cost V 4 bases and J 10 bases, with 7 bases left between them. In DNA form, the CDR3 reads TGCAGTGCTACTCGAGGAGCTTTCTTT. Its protein product is CSATRGAFF.

The gene calls are TRBV7-9 and TRBJ2-2; 10 bases match TRBD2. The CDR3 totals 15 residues. After removal of 7 bases from V and 3 bases from J, the junction contained 5 bases not matched to a gene. Germline V gene lookup returns CDR1 SEHNR and CDR2 FQNEAQ (reference sequence). Here the CDR3 DNA reads TGTGCCAGCATCCCTAGCGGGGGATACACCGGGGAGCTGTTTTTT. As protein: CASIPSGGYTGELFF. Using reference TRBV7-9 and TRBJ2-2 for the parts outside the CDR3, the full variable domain is DTGVSQNPRHKITKRGQNVTFRCDPISEHNRLYWYRQTLGQGPEFLTYFQNEAQLEKSRLLSDRFSAERPKGSFSTLEIQRTEQGDSAMYLCASIPSGGYTGELFFGEGSRLTVL.

The sample holds a few counts of this clonotype. The chain carries TRBV20-1 and TRBJ2-5, with 10 positions matching TRBD2. The CDR3 loop spans 15 amino acids. Germline trimming cut 6 bases from V and 11 bases from J; bases unmatched to any gene: 18. The germline V gene has CDR1 DFQATT and CDR2 SNEGSKA (reference sequence). CDR3 DNA: TGCAGTGCCCCGCAAGCGGGGGGGCCCTTGAATGAGCAGTACTTC. The encoded protein is CSAPQAGGPLNEQYF.

A remark on this clonotype: This sequence may be a read error, since a much larger clone differs from it by one base. CDR3 sequence reads: CASNPQGARTQYF. DNA of the CDR3: TGTGCCAGCAACCCACAGGGGGCAAGGACCCAGTACTTC. The V and J genes are TRBV7-2 and TRBJ2-5; 9 nucleotides agree with TRBD1. There are 13 residues in the CDR3. Germline V gene lookup returns CDR1 SGHTA and CDR2 FQGNSA. The ends lost 7 bases at V and 7 bases at J; junction bases unmatched: 7. The variable domain in full, completed from reference TRBV7-2 and TRBJ2-5, reads GAGVSQSPSNKVTEKGKDVELRCDPISGHTALYWYRQSLGQGLEFLIYFQGNSAPDKSGLPSDRFSAERTGGSVSTLTIQRTQQEDSAVYLCASNPQGARTQYFGPGTRLLVL.

The chain carries TRBV28 and TRBJ2-4; weak D call: TRBD2 (6 bases). The J call is uncertain, as TRBJ2-7 better fits the DNA end. CDR1 is MDHEN and CDR2 is SYDVKM in the germline V gene. The CDR3 loop spans 14 amino acids. The CDR3 protein is CASSFIAVSYEQYF. DNA for the CDR3: TGTGCCAGCAGTTTCATAGCGGTCTCCTACGAGCAGTACTTC.

This chain joins TRBV6-1 and TRBJ1-2; D is perhaps TRBD1 (6 bases). This CDR3 has 12 amino acids. Germline CDR1 MNHNS, CDR2 SASEGT. Trimming took 10 bases from V and 6 from J, leaving 15 bases between them. CDR3 sequence reads: CATPGQPNGYTF. CDR3 coding DNA: TGTGCCACCCCGGGACAACCGAATGGCTACACCTTC.

The genes are TRBV15 and TRBJ1-2; maybe TRBD1 (5 bases). CDR1 LNHNV and CDR2 YYDKDF come from the germline V gene (reference sequence). This CDR3 spans 14 amino acids. V gave up 4 bases and J gave up 6 bases, with 15 bases separating them. The CDR3: CATSTGQGGNGYTF. Here the CDR3 DNA reads TGTGCCACCAGCACTGGACAAGGCGGGAATGGCTACACCTTC.

This rearrangement joins TRBV3-1 to TRBJ2-3, with D perhaps TRBD1 or TRBD2 (5 bases each). V lost 4 bases and J lost 2, with 16 bases in between. There are 16 residues in the CDR3. The germline gives CDR1 LGHDT, CDR2 YNNKEL (reference sequence). CDR3 bases: TGTGCCAGCAGCCGATCCGGGACCGACCTCACAGATACGCAGTATTTT. This codes for CASSRSGTDLTDTQYF.